This is a list of T cell receptor beta chains from one sample in a study of T-cell memory formation after mild COVID-19. MiXCR, applied by TCRdb to the 5' RACE reads, yields one record per CDR3 protein. The data contain about 390,000 distinct CDR3 sequences, about 15% of them singletons. Specimen: PBMCs or a T cell subset sorted from them (not recorded which). These receptors originate from a man aged 18-30 years who had mild COVID-19 (a few samples of this study predate the infection). Cell type and time point are not known. The CDR3 runs from the conserved cysteine through the conserved F or W. Size is stated for part of the rows, as once, few or many counts, or as a class when the clone is expanded.

v_call | clone_size | cdr3_aa
TRBV6-6 | NA | CASTEAATNEKLFF
TRBV30 | few | CAWSTRGPEKLFF
TRBV6-5 | few | CASKSLDTQYF
TRBV7-9 | few | CASSLEFRYRETQYF
TRBV5-1 | many | CASSSTLISYTF
TRBV5-1 | few | CASSWSQSSYNEQFF
TRBV25-1 | few | CASSTGGGEQYF
TRBV7-2 | NA | CASSFPGREQGYGYTF
TRBV5-1 | few | CASSLAGIPDTQYF
TRBV5-1 | NA | CASSWGQANTEAFF
TRBV27 | NA | CASSFHRVYGYTF
TRBV11-2 | few | CASRHDRTDTQYF
TRBV5-1 | NA | CASSSRPDGVNGYTF
TRBV5-8 | NA | CASSFAGDFSGANVLTF
TRBV7-9 | few | CASSLGVSASNANEQFF
TRBV12-5 | few | CASGSLFTGELFF
TRBV20-1 | NA | CSARNPTQGQPQHF
TRBV28 | few | CASRGAVNTEAFF
TRBV11-2 | few | CASSLDVIRGLYNEQFF
TRBV7-3 | once | CASSPLGPVTEAFF
TRBV4-1 | NA | CASSLRPDEAFF
TRBV7-2 | NA | CASSFRGPYTGELFF
TRBV4-1 | many | CASSQGGVWAGAASYEQYF